In this sample, the clone carrying this T cell receptor (beta chain) turned up many times. Every patient had bone marrow sampled while the disease was active. This record belongs to a study of read filtering for tumor transcriptome and immune sequencing. The wider study: Mean patient age was roughly 66 years, range about 45 to 90; around 16 male, some 15 female.

Molecular barcoded adaptors covering alpha/delta and beta/gamma chains were used on approximately 400 ng RNA. TCRdb itself ran the reads through MiXCR, one entry per CDR3 protein. The sample has about 58,000 distinct CDR3 sequences, about 12% seen once; the top ten hold roughly 17%. With 4 bases removed from V and 6 bases from J, the gap between germline ends came to 10 bases. This CDR3 comprises 12 residues. The germline V gene has CDR1 GTSNPN and CDR2 SVGIG (reference sequence). The chain links TRBV30 to TRBJ1-5; D is possibly TRBD1 (5 bases). Sequencing was done on a sample of a population of CD138-negative cells sorted from bone marrow. The receptor was isolated from a donor at least 40 years old with multiple myeloma. CDR3: CAWTSGGQPQHF. CDR3 nucleotides: TGTGCCTGGACGAGCGGGGGTCAGCCCCAGCATTTT.